The rows below give T cell receptor beta chains drawn from one sample of a study of shared clonotypes between healthy human individuals. Here immunoSEQ multiplex PCR was the method, and the copy in TCRdb shows in-frame clones only, minus some. The sample shows nearly 2 million clones, about 94% of them seen only once. The source material was naive CD8+ T cells sorted from blood. These receptors were taken from a man between 18 and 35 years old in good health. Each CDR3 is given with its conserved first and last residue. D genes are given only for firm matches. Not every row has a clone size; where given, it reads once, few, many or a size class.

j_call | d_call | clone_size | v_call | cdr3_nt | cdr3_aa
TRBJ2-1 | TRBD1 | . | TRBV5-4 | TGTGCCAGCAGCTCCTACGGGACAGGAGAGGGTGAGCAGTTCTTC | CASSSYGTGEGEQFF
TRBJ2-2 | . | . | TRBV13 | TGTGCCAGCAGCTCCGGGGGCTTCGGGGAGCTGTTTTTT | CASSSGGFGELFF
TRBJ2-3 | TRBD1 | . | TRBV5-1 | TGCGCCAGCAGCCCACGGGACAGGGAAACAGATACGCAGTATTTT | CASSPRDRETDTQYF
TRBJ1-6 | . | . | TRBV4-1 | TGCGCCAGCAGCCAAGAACCGCGACAGACCTGGGATTCACCCCTCCACTTT | CASSQEPRQTWDSPLHF
TRBJ2-1 | . | . | TRBV15 | TGTGCCACCAGCAGCATAGGGGACATCTTATACAATGAGCAGTTCTTC | CATSSIGDILYNEQFF
TRBJ2-3 | . | . | TRBV6-6 | TGTGCCAGCAGTTACTCGGGAGCCACAGATACGCAGTATTTT | CASSYSGATDTQYF
TRBJ1-1 | TRBD1 | . | TRBV29-1 | TGCAGCGCAGGGGGGGGGCAGGACACTGAAGCTTTCTTT | CSAGGGQDTEAFF
TRBJ2-7 | . | . | TRBV19 | TGTGCCAGTGGGGTAGCCTACGAGCAGTACTTC | CASGVAYEQYF
TRBJ2-5 | . | . | TRBV5-1 | TGCGCCAGCAGCTGGACGGGGGTGGACGAGACCCAGTACTTC | CASSWTGVDETQYF
TRBJ2-1 | TRBD1 | . | TRBV9 | TGTGCCAGCAGCGCACCAGGGACAGGGGCTGGGGATGAGCAGTTCTTC | CASSAPGTGAGDEQFF
TRBJ1-4 | TRBD1 | . | TRBV7-9 | TGTGCCAGCAGCTCGTTTACAGGGGGGCATGAAAAACTGTTTTTT | CASSSFTGGHEKLFF
TRBJ2-7 | TRBD2 | . | TRBV7-6 | TGTGCCAGCAGCGTAGCGGGTCTTGGCTACGAGCAGTACTTC | CASSVAGLGYEQYF
TRBJ2-1 | TRBD2 | . | TRBV7-9 | TGTGCCAGCAGCTTAACGACTAGCGGGACCCATGAGCAGTTCTTC | CASSLTTSGTHEQFF
TRBJ2-2 | . | once | TRBV27 | TGTGCCAGCAGTTTACTTCGTTACACCGGGGAGCTGTTTTTT | CASSLLRYTGELFF
TRBJ1-1 | TRBD1 | . | TRBV6-5 | TGTGCCAGCAGGGGACAGGGGCCCACTGAAGCTTTCTTT | CASRGQGPTEAFF
TRBJ1-4 | . | . | TRBV7-9 | TGTGCCAGCAGCTTAGCGCCTGGTATGGAAAAAGTGTTTTTT | CASSLAPGMEKVFF
TRBJ2-6 | . | . | TRBV7-9 | TGTGCCAGCAGCCCAGGGAGCTCTGGGGCCAACGTCCTGACTTTC | CASSPGSSGANVLTF
TRBJ2-7 | . | . | TRBV7-2 | TGTGCCAGCAGCTTCTCCGTAGGGTACGAGCAGTACTTC | CASSFSVGYEQYF
TRBJ1-2 | . | once | TRBV30 | TGTGCCTGGAGTGTACATGGAGACCGTAACTATGGCTACACCTTC | CAWSVHGDRNYGYTF
TRBJ1-3 | . | once | TRBV29-1 | TGCAGCGTTGAAATCGCAAATGGAAACACCATATATTTT | CSVEIANGNTIYF
TRBJ2-1 | . | . | TRBV2 | TGTGCCAGCAGTGACCCCCAGAGCTCCTACAATGAGCAGTTCTTC | CASSDPQSSYNEQFF
TRBJ2-7 | . | . | TRBV6-1 | TGTGCCAGCAGCCCCGGGGCTAGCGTACCGTACGAGCAGTACTTC | CASSPGASVPYEQYF
TRBJ2-7 | TRBD2 | . | TRBV2 | TGTGCCAGCAGTGAAGGGACCCTGATTGGCGGGGGGCACCACTTC | CASSEGTLIGGGHHF